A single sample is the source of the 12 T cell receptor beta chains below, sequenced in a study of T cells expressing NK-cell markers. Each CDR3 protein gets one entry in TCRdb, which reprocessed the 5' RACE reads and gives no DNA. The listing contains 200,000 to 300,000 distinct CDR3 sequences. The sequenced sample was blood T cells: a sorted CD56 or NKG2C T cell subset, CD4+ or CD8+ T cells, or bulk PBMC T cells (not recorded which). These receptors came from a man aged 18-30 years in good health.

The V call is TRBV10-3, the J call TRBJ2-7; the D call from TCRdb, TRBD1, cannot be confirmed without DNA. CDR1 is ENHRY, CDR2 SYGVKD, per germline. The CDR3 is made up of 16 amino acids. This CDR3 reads CAISGPGTGASYEQYF.

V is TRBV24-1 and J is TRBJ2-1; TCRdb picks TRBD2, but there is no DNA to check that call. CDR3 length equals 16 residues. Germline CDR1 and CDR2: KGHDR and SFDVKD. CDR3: CATSDVGLAGYNEQFF.

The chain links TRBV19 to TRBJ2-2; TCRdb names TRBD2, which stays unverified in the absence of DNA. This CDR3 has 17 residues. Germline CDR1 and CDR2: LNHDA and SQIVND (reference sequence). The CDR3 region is CASSGLLGLAGTGELFF. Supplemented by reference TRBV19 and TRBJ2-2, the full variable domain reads DGGITQSPKYLFRKEGQNVTLSCEQNLNHDAMYWYRQDPGQGLRLIYYSQIVNDFQKGDIAEGYSVSREKKESFPLTVTSAQKNPTAFYLCASSGLLGLAGTGELFFGEGSRLTVL.

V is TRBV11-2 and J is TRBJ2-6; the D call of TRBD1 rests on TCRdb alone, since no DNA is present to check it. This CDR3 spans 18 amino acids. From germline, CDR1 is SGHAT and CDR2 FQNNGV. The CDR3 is CASSPEGQGSSGANVLTF.

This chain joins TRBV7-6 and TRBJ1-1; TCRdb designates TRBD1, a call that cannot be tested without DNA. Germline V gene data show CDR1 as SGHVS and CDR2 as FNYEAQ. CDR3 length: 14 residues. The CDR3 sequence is CASSIDSGDTEAFF. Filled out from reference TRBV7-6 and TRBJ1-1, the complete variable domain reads GAGVSQSPRYKVTKRGQDVALRCDPISGHVSLYWYRQALGQGPEFLTYFNYEAQQDKSGLPNDRFSAERPEGSISTLTIQRTEQRDSAMYRCASSIDSGDTEAFFGQGTRLTVV.

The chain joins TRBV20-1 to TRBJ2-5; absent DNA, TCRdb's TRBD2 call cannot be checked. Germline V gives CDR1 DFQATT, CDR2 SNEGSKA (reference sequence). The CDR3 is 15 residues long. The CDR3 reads CSARVAGGPGETQYF.

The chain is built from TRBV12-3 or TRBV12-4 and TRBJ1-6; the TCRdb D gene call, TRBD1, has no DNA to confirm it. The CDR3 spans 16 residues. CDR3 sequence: CASSVRDRGLDSPLHF.

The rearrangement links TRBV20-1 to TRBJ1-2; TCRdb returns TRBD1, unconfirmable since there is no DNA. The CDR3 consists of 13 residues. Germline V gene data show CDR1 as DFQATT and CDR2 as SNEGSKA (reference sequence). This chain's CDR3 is CSATDSTFYGYTF.

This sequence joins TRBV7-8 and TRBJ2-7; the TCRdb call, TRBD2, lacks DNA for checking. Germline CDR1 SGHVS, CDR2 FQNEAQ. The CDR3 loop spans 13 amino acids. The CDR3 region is CASSSGLTYEQYF. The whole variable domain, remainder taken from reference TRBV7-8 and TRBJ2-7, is GAGVSQSPRYKVAKRGQDVALRCDPISGHVSLFWYQQALGQGPEFLTYFQNEAQLDKSGLPSDRFFAERPEGSVSTLKIQRTQQEDSAVYLCASSSGLTYEQYFGPGTRLTVT.

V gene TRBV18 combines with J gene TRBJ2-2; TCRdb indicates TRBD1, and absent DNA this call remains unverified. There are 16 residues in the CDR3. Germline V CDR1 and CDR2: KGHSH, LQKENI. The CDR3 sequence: CASSLLQGIKTGELFF.

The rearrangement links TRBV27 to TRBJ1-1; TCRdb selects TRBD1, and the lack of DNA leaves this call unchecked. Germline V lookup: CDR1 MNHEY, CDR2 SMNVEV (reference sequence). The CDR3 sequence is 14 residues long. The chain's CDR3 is CASSFTGVWTEAFF.

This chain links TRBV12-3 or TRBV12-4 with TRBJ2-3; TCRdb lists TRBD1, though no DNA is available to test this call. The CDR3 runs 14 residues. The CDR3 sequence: CASSPTRGQNTQYF.